Sequencing of this T cell receptor (beta chain) was carried out in a study of T cells in Graves' hyperthyroidism and ophthalmopathy. This clonotype was seen more than once but under ten times. Using RNA transcripts as the source, TCR beta CDR3 regions were amplified. The primer set for the first-round RT-PCR of the TCR CDR3 was HTBI. MiXCR, run by TCRdb on the multiplex PCR reads, gives a single entry per CDR3 protein. The repertoire consists of nearly 600,000 distinct CDR3 sequences, with more than 11% occurring once and the leading ten covering 5% to 7%. J was trimmed by 7 bases and V by 2 bases; bases with no gene match: 6. The CDR3 runs to 15 residues. CDR1 is SGHTA and CDR2 is FQGTGA in the germline V gene. Patients were aged 18 to 65, had disease duration under 2 months, and had newly diagnosed hyperthyroidism.

The V call is TRBV7-3, the J call TRBJ2-1; TRBD2 matches at 9 bases. Material for sequencing was blood. The receptor's source is a woman aged 25 to 45 with Graves' hyperthyroidism that later progressed to Graves' ophthalmopathy. The CDR3 coding sequence is TGTGCCAGCAGCTTAGGGGGACTAGCCTCAAATGAGCAGTTCTTC. Its translation: CASSLGGLASNEQFF.